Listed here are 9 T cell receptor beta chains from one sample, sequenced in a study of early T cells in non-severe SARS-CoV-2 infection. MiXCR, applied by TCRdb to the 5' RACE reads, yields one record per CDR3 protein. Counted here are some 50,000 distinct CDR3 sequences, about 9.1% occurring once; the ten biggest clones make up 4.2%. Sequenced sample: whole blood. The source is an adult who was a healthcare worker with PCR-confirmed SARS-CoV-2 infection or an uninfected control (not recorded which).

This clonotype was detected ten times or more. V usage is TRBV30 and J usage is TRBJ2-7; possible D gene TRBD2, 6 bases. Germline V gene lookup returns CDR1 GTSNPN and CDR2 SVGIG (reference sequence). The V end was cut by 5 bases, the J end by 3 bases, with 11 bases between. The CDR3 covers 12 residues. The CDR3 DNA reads TGTGCCTGGGGGAGACTAGGCTACGAGCAGTACTTC. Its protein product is CAWGRLGYEQYF. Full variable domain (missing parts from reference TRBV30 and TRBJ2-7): SQTIHQWPATLVQPVGSPLSLECTVEGTSNPNLYWYRQAAGRGLQLLFYSVGIGQISSEVPQNLSASRPQDRQFILSSKKLLLSDSGFYLCAWGRLGYEQYFGPGTRLTVT.

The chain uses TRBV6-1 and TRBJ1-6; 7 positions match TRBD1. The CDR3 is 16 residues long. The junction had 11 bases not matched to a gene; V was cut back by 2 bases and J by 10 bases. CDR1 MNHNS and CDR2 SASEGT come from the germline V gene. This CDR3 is CASSEYFQGVGSPLHF. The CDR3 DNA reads TGTGCCAGCAGTGAATACTTTCAGGGGGTCGGATCACCCCTCCACTTT.

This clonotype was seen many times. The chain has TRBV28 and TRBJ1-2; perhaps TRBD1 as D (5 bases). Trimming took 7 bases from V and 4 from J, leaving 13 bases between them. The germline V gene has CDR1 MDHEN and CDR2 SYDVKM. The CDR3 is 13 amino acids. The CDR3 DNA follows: TGTGCCAGCAAGACGGGGGGAACCTATGGCTACACCTTC. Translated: CASKTGGTYGYTF.

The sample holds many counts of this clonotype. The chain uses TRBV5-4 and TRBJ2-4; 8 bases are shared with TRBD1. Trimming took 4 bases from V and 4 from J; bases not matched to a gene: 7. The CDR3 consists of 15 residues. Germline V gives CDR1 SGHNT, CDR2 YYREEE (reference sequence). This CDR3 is CASSRSGTGKNIQYF. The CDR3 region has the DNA TGTGCCAGCAGCCGTTCCGGGACAGGAAAAAACATTCAGTACTTC.

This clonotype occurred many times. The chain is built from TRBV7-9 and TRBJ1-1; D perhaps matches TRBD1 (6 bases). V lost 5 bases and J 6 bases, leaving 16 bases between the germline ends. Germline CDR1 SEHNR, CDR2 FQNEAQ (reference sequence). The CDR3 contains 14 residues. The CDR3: CASSLRSGVSEAFF. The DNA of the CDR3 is TGTGCCAGCAGCCTCCGCTCAGGGGTGTCTGAAGCTTTCTTT. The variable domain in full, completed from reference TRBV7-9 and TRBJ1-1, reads DTGVSQNPRHKITKRGQNVTFRCDPISEHNRLYWYRQTLGQGPEFLTYFQNEAQLEKSRLLSDRFSAERPKGSFSTLEIQRTEQGDSAMYLCASSLRSGVSEAFFGQGTRLTVV.

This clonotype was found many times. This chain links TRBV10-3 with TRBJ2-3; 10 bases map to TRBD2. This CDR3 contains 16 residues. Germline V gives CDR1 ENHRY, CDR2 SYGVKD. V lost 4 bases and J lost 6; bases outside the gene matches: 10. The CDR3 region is CAISARSGRAADTQYF. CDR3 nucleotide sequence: TGTGCCATCAGTGCGAGGAGCGGGAGGGCCGCCGATACGCAGTATTTT.

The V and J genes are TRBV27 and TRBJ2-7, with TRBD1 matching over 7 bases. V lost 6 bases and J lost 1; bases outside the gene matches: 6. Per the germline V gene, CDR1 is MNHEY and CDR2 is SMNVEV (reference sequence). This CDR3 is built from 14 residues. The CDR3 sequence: CASSRDSMSYEQYF. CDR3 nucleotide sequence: TGTGCCAGCAGCCGGGACAGCATGTCCTACGAGCAGTACTTC.

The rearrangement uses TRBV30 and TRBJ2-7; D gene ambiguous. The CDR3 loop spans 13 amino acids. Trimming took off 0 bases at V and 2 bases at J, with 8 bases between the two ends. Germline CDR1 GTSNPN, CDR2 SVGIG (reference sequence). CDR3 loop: CAWSVGQTYEQYF. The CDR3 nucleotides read TGTGCCTGGAGTGTTGGGCAGACCTACGAGCAGTACTTC.

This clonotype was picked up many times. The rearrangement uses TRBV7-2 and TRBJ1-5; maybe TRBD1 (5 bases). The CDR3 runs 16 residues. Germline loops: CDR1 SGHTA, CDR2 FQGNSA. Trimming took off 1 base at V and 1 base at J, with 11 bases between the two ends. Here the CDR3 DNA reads TGTGCCAGCAGCTTAGAGGGGCCCCGGAGCAATCAGCCCCAGCATTTT. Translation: CASSLEGPRSNQPQHF.